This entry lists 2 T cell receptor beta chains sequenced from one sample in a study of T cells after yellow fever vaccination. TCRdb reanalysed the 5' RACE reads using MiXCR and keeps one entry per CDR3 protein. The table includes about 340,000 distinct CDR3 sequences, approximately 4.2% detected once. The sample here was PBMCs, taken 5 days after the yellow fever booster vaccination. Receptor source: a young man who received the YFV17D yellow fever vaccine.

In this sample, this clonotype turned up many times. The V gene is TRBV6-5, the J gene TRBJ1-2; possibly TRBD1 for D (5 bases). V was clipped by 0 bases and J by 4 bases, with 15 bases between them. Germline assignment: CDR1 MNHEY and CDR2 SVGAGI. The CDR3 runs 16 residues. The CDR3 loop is CASSYSGQGSFYGYTF. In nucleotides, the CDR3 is TGTGCCAGCAGTTACTCGGGGCAGGGTAGTTTCTATGGCTACACCTTC.

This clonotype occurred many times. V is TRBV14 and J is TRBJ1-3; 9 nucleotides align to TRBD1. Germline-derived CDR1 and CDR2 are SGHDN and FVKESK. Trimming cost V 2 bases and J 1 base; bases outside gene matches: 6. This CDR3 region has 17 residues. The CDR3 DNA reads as TGTGCCAGCAGCCAAAGCTACGGGACAGGGTCTGGAAACACCATATATTTT. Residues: CASSQSYGTGSGNTIYF. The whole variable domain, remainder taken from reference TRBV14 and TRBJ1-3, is EAGVTQFPSHSVIEKGQTVTLRCDPISGHDNLYWYRRVMGKEIKFLLHFVKESKQDESGMPNNRFLAERTGGTYSTLKVQPAELEDSGVYFCASSQSYGTGSGNTIYFGEGSWLTVV.